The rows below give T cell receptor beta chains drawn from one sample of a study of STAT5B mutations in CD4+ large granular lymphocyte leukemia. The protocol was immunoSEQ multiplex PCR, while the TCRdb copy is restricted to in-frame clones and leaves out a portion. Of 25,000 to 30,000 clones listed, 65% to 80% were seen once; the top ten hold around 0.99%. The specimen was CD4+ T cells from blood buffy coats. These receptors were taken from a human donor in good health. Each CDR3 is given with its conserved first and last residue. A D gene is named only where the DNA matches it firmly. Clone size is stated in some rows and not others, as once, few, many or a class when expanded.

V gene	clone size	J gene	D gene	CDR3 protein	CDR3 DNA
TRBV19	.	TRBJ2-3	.	CASSGAPSTDTQYF	TGTGCCAGTAGTGGGGCACCCTCCACAGATACGCAGTATTTT
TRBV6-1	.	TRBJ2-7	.	CASARDAGSYEQYF	TGTGCCAGCGCCCGGGACGCCGGTTCGTACGAGCAGTACTTC
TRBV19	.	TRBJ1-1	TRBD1	CASSIDRDTEAFF	TGTGCCAGTAGTATCGACAGGGACACTGAAGCTTTCTTT
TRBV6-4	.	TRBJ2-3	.	CAGRGAVWTDTQYF	TGTGCCGGCAGGGGGGCGGTATGGACAGATACGCAGTATTTT
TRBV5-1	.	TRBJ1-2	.	CASSPEGVAYGYTF	TGCGCCAGCAGCCCTGAGGGCGTCGCCTATGGCTACACCTTC
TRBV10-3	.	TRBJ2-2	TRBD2	CAISESAGGPNLDTGELFF	TGTGCCATCAGTGAGTCGGCGGGGGGGCCGAATCTAGACACCGGGGAGCTGTTTTTT
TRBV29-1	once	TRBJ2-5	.	CSVEEWQGETQYF	TGCAGCGTTGAGGAGTGGCAGGGCGAGACCCAGTACTTC
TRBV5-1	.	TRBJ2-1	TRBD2	CASSATSGVYNEQFF	TGCGCCAGCAGCGCGACTAGCGGGGTCTACAATGAGCAGTTCTTC
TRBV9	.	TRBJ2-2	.	CASSPRDTNTGELFF	TGTGCCAGCAGCCCCCGGGACACCAACACCGGGGAGCTGTTTTTT
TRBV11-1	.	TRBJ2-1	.	CASSLDWGNEQFF	TGTGCCAGCAGCTTAGATTGGGGGAATGAGCAGTTCTTC
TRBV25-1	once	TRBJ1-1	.	CASRDTGSHEAFF	TGTGCCAGCAGGGACACAGGGTCCCATGAAGCTTTCTTT
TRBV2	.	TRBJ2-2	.	CASSAAGYTGELFF	TGTGCCAGCAGTGCCGCAGGGTACACCGGGGAGCTGTTTTTT
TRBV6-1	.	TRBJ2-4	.	CASSAAGLYGSGAKNIQYF	TGTGCCAGCAGTGCGGCTGGTTTATATGGAAGTGGAGCCAAAAACATTCAGTACTTC
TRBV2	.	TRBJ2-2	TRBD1	CASSLTTDRRTGELFF	TGTGCCAGCAGCCTCACCACGGACAGGAGGACCGGGGAGCTGTTTTTT